The rows below give T cell receptor beta chains drawn from one sample of a study of T cell responses to AZD1222 COVID-19 vaccine. Libraries were prepared by immunoSEQ multiplex PCR; TCRdb keeps only in-frame clonotypes and omits some of them. The sample has more than 100,000 clones, 75% to 90% seen once. The sequences come from peripheral blood, collected on day 0 of AZD1222 vaccination. These receptors came from an adult in good health. Both conserved end residues are part of each CDR3. A D gene is named only where the DNA matches it firmly. The size entry is marked missing in some rows and otherwise reads once, few, many or a size class.

d_gene: .; abundance: .; v_gene: TRBV5-4; len: 16; j_gene: TRBJ1-4; CDR3nt: TGTGCCAGCAGCTTCGGCGGGGGGCGGGTTGGAGAAAAACTGTTTTTT; CDR3aa: CASSFGGGRVGEKLFF
d_gene: .; abundance: .; v_gene: TRBV4-1; len: 16; j_gene: TRBJ2-7; CDR3nt: TGCGCCAGCAGCCAAGAGGGGGCCCGGGGGATTTACGAGCAGTACTTC; CDR3aa: CASSQEGARGIYEQYF
d_gene: TRBD2; abundance: .; v_gene: TRBV27; len: 16; j_gene: TRBJ2-1; CDR3nt: TGTGCCAGCAGTAACTCTCCTAGCGGGGGCTACAATGAGCAGTTCTTC; CDR3aa: CASSNSPSGGYNEQFF
d_gene: TRBD1; abundance: .; v_gene: TRBV7-6; len: 16; j_gene: TRBJ2-3; CDR3nt: TGTGCCAGCAGCCCCGGAAGGGGACAGGGTGCAGATACGCAGTATTTT; CDR3aa: CASSPGRGQGADTQYF
d_gene: .; abundance: .; v_gene: TRBV7-6; len: 15; j_gene: TRBJ2-1; CDR3nt: TGTGCCAGCAGCCCAGCCCCGGGCTCCTCGTATGAGCAGTTCTTC; CDR3aa: CASSPAPGSSYEQFF
d_gene: TRBD1; abundance: .; v_gene: TRBV28; len: 17; j_gene: TRBJ1-1; CDR3nt: TGTGCCAGCAGTTCACAGGGGTGGGGGAACATGAACACTGAAGCTTTCTTT; CDR3aa: CASSSQGWGNMNTEAFF
d_gene: .; abundance: .; v_gene: TRBV10-3; len: 12; j_gene: TRBJ1-6; CDR3nt: TGTGCCATCAGTGAGGGAAATTCACCCCTCCACTTT; CDR3aa: CAISEGNSPLHF
d_gene: .; abundance: .; v_gene: TRBV6-2/TRBV6-3; len: 19; j_gene: TRBJ1-1; CDR3nt: TGTGCCAGCAGTTACCGCCGGCAGGGGCGCCTCCTCATGAACACTGAAGCTTTCTTT; CDR3aa: CASSYRRQGRLLMNTEAFF
d_gene: TRBD2; abundance: .; v_gene: TRBV7-9; len: 16; j_gene: TRBJ2-1; CDR3nt: TGTGCCAGCAGCTTAGCCCTAGCGGGAACCTACAATGAGCAGTTCTTC; CDR3aa: CASSLALAGTYNEQFF
d_gene: TRBD2; abundance: .; v_gene: TRBV9; len: 18; j_gene: TRBJ2-2; CDR3nt: TGTGCCAGCAGGGGACTAGCGGGAGGGCCAGCGAACACCGGGGAGCTGTTTTTT; CDR3aa: CASRGLAGGPANTGELFF
d_gene: .; abundance: .; v_gene: TRBV4-1; len: 18; j_gene: TRBJ1-2; CDR3nt: TGCGCCAGCAGCCAAGGGGAAAGAGAAAGGTCCCAGAGGTCTGGCTACACCTTC; CDR3aa: CASSQGERERSQRSGYTF
d_gene: TRBD1; abundance: .; v_gene: TRBV5-1; len: 11; j_gene: TRBJ1-1; CDR3nt: TGCGCCAGCAGCCAGGACAGGGAAGCTTTCTTT; CDR3aa: CASSQDREAFF
d_gene: .; abundance: .; v_gene: TRBV12-3/TRBV12-4; len: 12; j_gene: TRBJ1-1; CDR3nt: TGTGCCAGCAGTTACCAGGGGCCTGAAGCTTTCTTT; CDR3aa: CASSYQGPEAFF
d_gene: .; abundance: once; v_gene: TRBV6-2/TRBV6-3; len: 18; j_gene: TRBJ2-5; CDR3nt: TGTGCCAGCAGTCCGGCCCCCTACCCTCCTTACCCGGGTGAGACCCAGTACTTC; CDR3aa: CASSPAPYPPYPGETQYF
d_gene: .; abundance: .; v_gene: TRBV4-2; len: 14; j_gene: TRBJ1-2; CDR3nt: TGTGCCAGCAGGGGCGGGCAGTTCAACTATGGCTACACCTTC; CDR3aa: CASRGGQFNYGYTF
d_gene: TRBD1; abundance: .; v_gene: TRBV6-5; len: 15; j_gene: TRBJ2-7; CDR3nt: TGTGCCAGCAGGGCCCGGACAGGGACTTGGTACGAGCAGTACTTC; CDR3aa: CASRARTGTWYEQYF
d_gene: .; abundance: .; v_gene: TRBV2; len: 16; j_gene: TRBJ1-2; CDR3nt: TGTGCCAGCAGTGAAGGATGGGGGGGGACGGACTATGGCTACACCTTC; CDR3aa: CASSEGWGGTDYGYTF
d_gene: .; abundance: medium-sized; v_gene: TRBV28; len: 16; j_gene: TRBJ1-6; CDR3nt: TGTGCCACCGCCCCCAGAGAGAGCTCCTATAATTCACCCCTCCACTTT; CDR3aa: CATAPRESSYNSPLHF
d_gene: .; abundance: .; v_gene: TRBV6-2/TRBV6-3; len: 19; j_gene: TRBJ2-5; CDR3nt: TGTGCCAGCAGTTACTCGATTTCCGGGAGTCCCCCCATACAAGAGACCCAGTACTTC; CDR3aa: CASSYSISGSPPIQETQYF
d_gene: TRBD2; abundance: .; v_gene: TRBV3-1/TRBV3-2; len: 14; j_gene: TRBJ2-7; CDR3nt: TGTGCCAGCAGCCAACGGGGGGGGATTTCCGAGCAGTACTTC; CDR3aa: CASSQRGGISEQYF
d_gene: .; abundance: .; v_gene: TRBV7-8; len: 14; j_gene: TRBJ1-5; CDR3nt: TGTGCCAGCAGCCGAGTTGGGGTTGGACAGCCCCAGCATTTT; CDR3aa: CASSRVGVGQPQHF
d_gene: .; abundance: .; v_gene: TRBV2; len: 14; j_gene: TRBJ1-2; CDR3nt: TGTGCCAGCAGCATCGGGGATCCGCGTTATGGCTACACCTTC; CDR3aa: CASSIGDPRYGYTF
d_gene: TRBD1; abundance: .; v_gene: TRBV2; len: 14; j_gene: TRBJ1-5; CDR3nt: TGTGCCAGCAGAGGGGGACAGGGGGCCCAGCCCCAGCATTTT; CDR3aa: CASRGGQGAQPQHF
d_gene: .; abundance: .; v_gene: TRBV9; len: 13; j_gene: TRBJ2-7; CDR3nt: TGTGCCAGCAGCGTAGGGGCAGCTTACGAGCAGTACTTC; CDR3aa: CASSVGAAYEQYF
d_gene: .; abundance: .; v_gene: TRBV12-3/TRBV12-4; len: 12; j_gene: TRBJ1-1; CDR3nt: TGTGCCAGCAATTTGGTGGGAACTGAAGCTTTCTTT; CDR3aa: CASNLVGTEAFF
d_gene: TRBD1; abundance: .; v_gene: TRBV13; len: 13; j_gene: TRBJ2-7; CDR3nt: TGTGCCAGCAGCACCGGACAGGGAGACGAGCAGTACTTC; CDR3aa: CASSTGQGDEQYF
d_gene: TRBD2; abundance: .; v_gene: TRBV15; len: 17; j_gene: TRBJ2-2; CDR3nt: TGTGCCACCAGCAGAGATAGGGGACTAGCGTCCGGGGGGGAGCTGTTTTTT; CDR3aa: CATSRDRGLASGGELFF
d_gene: .; abundance: .; v_gene: TRBV2; len: 12; j_gene: TRBJ2-3; CDR3nt: TGTGCCAGCAGTGGTACGACGGATACGCAGTATTTT; CDR3aa: CASSGTTDTQYF
d_gene: .; abundance: .; v_gene: TRBV6-2/TRBV6-3; len: 17; j_gene: TRBJ1-2; CDR3nt: TGTGCCAGCAGTTACTCCCGGTTGGAACAAGGGGGCTATGGCTACACCTTC; CDR3aa: CASSYSRLEQGGYGYTF
d_gene: TRBD1; abundance: .; v_gene: TRBV4-2; len: 18; j_gene: TRBJ1-5; CDR3nt: TGTGCCAGCAGCCAAGATGGGACAGGCCCAGGGGGCAATCAGCCCCAGCATTTT; CDR3aa: CASSQDGTGPGGNQPQHF
d_gene: .; abundance: .; v_gene: TRBV2; len: 14; j_gene: TRBJ1-2; CDR3nt: TGTGCCAGCAGTGGTAGTCGGAATAACTATGGCTACACCTTC; CDR3aa: CASSGSRNNYGYTF
d_gene: TRBD1; abundance: .; v_gene: TRBV5-1; len: 13; j_gene: TRBJ1-1; CDR3nt: TGCGCCAGCAGCTGGGGACAGGGTACTGAAGCTTTCTTT; CDR3aa: CASSWGQGTEAFF
d_gene: .; abundance: few; v_gene: TRBV12-5; len: 19; j_gene: TRBJ1-1; CDR3nt: TGTGCTAGTGCCCCGGGAACCCCAAGCCTCCAAACTGGGTACACTGAAGCTTTCTTT; CDR3aa: CASAPGTPSLQTGYTEAFF
d_gene: TRBD1; abundance: medium-sized; v_gene: TRBV4-1; len: 15; j_gene: TRBJ1-2; CDR3nt: TGCGCCAGCAGCCATTACAGGGGATCAAACTATGGCTACACCTTC; CDR3aa: CASSHYRGSNYGYTF
d_gene: .; abundance: .; v_gene: TRBV27; len: 13; j_gene: TRBJ1-1; CDR3nt: TGTGCCAGCAGTTTCATGGGATATACTGAAGCTTTCTTT; CDR3aa: CASSFMGYTEAFF
d_gene: .; abundance: .; v_gene: TRBV9; len: 15; j_gene: TRBJ2-7; CDR3nt: TGTGCCAGCAGCGTAGTGCCCGGAGACAAGCGGGAGCAGTACTTC; CDR3aa: CASSVVPGDKREQYF
d_gene: TRBD1; abundance: .; v_gene: TRBV9; len: 16; j_gene: TRBJ2-2; CDR3nt: TGTGCCAGCAGCGATGCCGGGACAGGGGTTTCCGGGGAGCTGTTTTTT; CDR3aa: CASSDAGTGVSGELFF
d_gene: .; abundance: .; v_gene: TRBV5-4; len: 16; j_gene: TRBJ1-1; CDR3nt: TGTGCCAGCAGCTTGGGGGGGTGGTACATGAACACTGAAGCTTTCTTT; CDR3aa: CASSLGGWYMNTEAFF
d_gene: .; abundance: .; v_gene: TRBV6-5; len: 15; j_gene: TRBJ1-5; CDR3nt: TGTGCCAGCAGTTACGGTCGAGGTCCGGGCCAGCCCCAGCATTTT; CDR3aa: CASSYGRGPGQPQHF
d_gene: TRBD2; abundance: .; v_gene: TRBV7-2; len: 13; j_gene: TRBJ2-7; CDR3nt: TGTGCCAGCAGCGCCGCGGGGGGGGGAGAGCAGTACTTC; CDR3aa: CASSAAGGGEQYF
d_gene: .; abundance: .; v_gene: TRBV28; len: 16; j_gene: TRBJ1-5; CDR3nt: TGTGCCAGCAGCCCTACCGTGGGCGGGAGCGGTCAGCCCCAGCATTTT; CDR3aa: CASSPTVGGSGQPQHF
d_gene: TRBD2; abundance: .; v_gene: TRBV13; len: 14; j_gene: TRBJ2-7; CDR3nt: TGTGCCACCAGAATAGCGGGGGGCTCCTACGAGCAGTACTTC; CDR3aa: CATRIAGGSYEQYF
d_gene: TRBD2; abundance: few; v_gene: TRBV7-6; len: 18; j_gene: TRBJ2-7; CDR3nt: TGTGCCAGCAGCTTAGCGTCGGCTAGCGGGGCAGTAGGCTACGAGCAGTACTTC; CDR3aa: CASSLASASGAVGYEQYF
d_gene: TRBD2; abundance: .; v_gene: TRBV28; len: 18; j_gene: TRBJ2-7; CDR3nt: TGTGCCAGCAGTTTATCGGGGGGGAGGGGGGGGCTAAGGAGAGAGCAGTACTTC; CDR3aa: CASSLSGGRGGLRREQYF
d_gene: .; abundance: .; v_gene: TRBV19; len: 14; j_gene: TRBJ2-7; CDR3nt: TGTGCCAGTAGCTTAAGGCCACAGGGTTTTGATTTGTACTTC; CDR3aa: CASSLRPQGFDLYF
d_gene: TRBD1; abundance: .; v_gene: TRBV6-2/TRBV6-3; len: 16; j_gene: TRBJ1-1; CDR3nt: TGTGCCAGCAGTTACGGAACAGGGGGATTTGGCACTGAAGCTTTCTTT; CDR3aa: CASSYGTGGFGTEAFF
d_gene: .; abundance: .; v_gene: TRBV7-6; len: 15; j_gene: TRBJ2-1; CDR3nt: TGTGCCAGCAGCTTAGAAGGGGGACGGAGTGGTGAGCAGTTCTTC; CDR3aa: CASSLEGGRSGEQFF
d_gene: TRBD1; abundance: .; v_gene: TRBV5-1; len: 14; j_gene: TRBJ1-1; CDR3nt: TGCGCCAGCAGCAAAGGGGGCAGTAACACTGAAGCTTTCTTT; CDR3aa: CASSKGGSNTEAFF
d_gene: .; abundance: .; v_gene: TRBV3-1/TRBV3-2; len: 13; j_gene: TRBJ1-1; CDR3nt: TGTGCCAGCATGAAAAGGGACGGGGTCGAAGCTTTCTTT; CDR3aa: CASMKRDGVEAFF
d_gene: .; abundance: .; v_gene: TRBV9; len: 14; j_gene: TRBJ1-5; CDR3nt: TGTGCCAGCAGCCTAACTTCAGCGGGTCAGCCCCAGCATTTT; CDR3aa: CASSLTSAGQPQHF